The present entry profiles one T cell receptor beta chain with its context. As yet, its antigen is unknown. The data originate from a study of T cell responses to AZD1222 COVID-19 vaccine. Turning to the study itself: Pooled in the analysis were second doses at about 4 or about 12 weeks.

Produced via immunoSEQ multiplex PCR; TCRdb's table is partial and in-frame only. The sample holds more than 85,000 clones, 88% seen once. Trimming pared 2 bases from V and 7 bases from J, leaving 11 bases between. The CDR3 covers 13 residues. Findings and caveats of the study: Clonal diversity was possibly underestimated, and white British individuals and females predominated among donors.

The chain joins TRBV12-3 or TRBV12-4 to TRBJ1-1, with D uncertain. The material sequenced was peripheral blood, taken on day 0 of AZD1222 vaccination. The clonotype was recovered from an adult in good health. The CDR3 DNA sequence: TGTGCCAGCAGTTTAATTGAGGGCCATGAAGCTTTCTTT. This translates into CASSLIEGHEAFF.